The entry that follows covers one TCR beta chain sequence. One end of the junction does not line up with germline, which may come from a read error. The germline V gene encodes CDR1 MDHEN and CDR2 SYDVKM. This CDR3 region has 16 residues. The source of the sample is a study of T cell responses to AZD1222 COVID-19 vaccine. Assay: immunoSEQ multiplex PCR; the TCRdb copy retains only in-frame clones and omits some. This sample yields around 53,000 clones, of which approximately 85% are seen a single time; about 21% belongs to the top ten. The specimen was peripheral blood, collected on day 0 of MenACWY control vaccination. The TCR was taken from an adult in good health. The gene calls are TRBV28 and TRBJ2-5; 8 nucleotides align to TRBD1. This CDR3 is CASRPQGAMGGEAQYF. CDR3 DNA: TGTGCCAGCAGACCCCAGGGGGCGATGGGGGGAGAGGCCCAGTACTTC.